Listed below are T cell receptor beta chains from one sample, sequenced in a study of identical twins. TCRdb reprocessed the 5' RACE reads via MiXCR and lists one record per CDR3 protein. The table records hundreds of thousands of distinct CDR3 sequences, roughly 18% of them present only once. These data were also filed under a second study, of T cells expressing NK-cell markers.

Material: PBMCs. The receptors were sampled from a woman between 18 and 29 years old in good health. CDR3s include the opening cysteine and the closing phenylalanine or tryptophan. A D gene is named only where the DNA matches it firmly. Size is stated for part of the rows, as once, few or many counts, or as a class when the clone is expanded.

size	V	J	D	DNA	CDR3
few	TRBV12-3/TRBV12-4	TRBJ1-3	NA	TGTGCCAGCACCGCGGCGGGCATAGGAAACACCATATATTTT	CASTAAGIGNTIYF
few	TRBV6-1	TRBJ1-3	TRBD1	TGTGCCAGCAGTGGCCCGGGACAGGGGGCAAACACCATATATTTT	CASSGPGQGANTIYF
NA	TRBV6-5	TRBJ2-7	NA	TGTGCCAGCAGTTACCCACGGGAACCCTCCTACGAGCAGTACTTC	CASSYPREPSYEQYF
NA	TRBV6-1	TRBJ1-1	TRBD1	TGTGCCAGCAGGGACAGGGGAGACACTGAAGCTTTCTTT	CASRDRGDTEAFF
many	TRBV12-3/TRBV12-4	TRBJ1-1	NA	TGTGCCAGCAGTTTAGTTTTCACTGAAGCTTTCTTT	CASSLVFTEAFF
few	TRBV20-1	TRBJ2-4	TRBD2	TGCAGTGCTAGTGGCGGGAGTAGCGCCAAAAACATTCAGTACTTC	CSASGGSSAKNIQYF
NA	TRBV20-1	TRBJ2-2	NA	TGCAGTGCGGACTGGGGTAACACCGGGGAGCTGTTTTTT	CSADWGNTGELFF
NA	TRBV29-1	TRBJ2-7	NA	TGCAGCGTTGCCAGTTCCTCCTACGAGCAGTACTTC	CSVASSSYEQYF
NA	TRBV7-9	TRBJ2-1	NA	TGTGCCAGCAGCCCCCAGGGGGGTCTCGACAATGAGCAGTTCTTC	CASSPQGGLDNEQFF
NA	TRBV20-1	TRBJ1-1	TRBD1	TGCAGTGCTAGAGGACAGGGACGGGAAGCTTTCTTT	CSARGQGREAFF
NA	TRBV20-1	TRBJ1-2	NA	TGCAGTGCCAGCGACGGGGGGTACTATGGCTACACCTTC	CSASDGGYYGYTF
NA	TRBV9	TRBJ2-7	TRBD2	TGTGCCAGCAGCGTCGGCGGGAGTAGTCCCGAGCAGTACTTC	CASSVGGSSPEQYF
NA	TRBV29-1	TRBJ2-1	TRBD2	TGCAGCGTTGTGGGGGGGGACGGACCTAGGGATGAGCAGTTCTTC	CSVVGGDGPRDEQFF
NA	TRBV11-2	TRBJ2-1	NA	TGTGCCAGCAGCCGGACTGCGGGGGCGCCTCGAAGCTCCTACAATGAGCAGTTCTTC	CASSRTAGAPRSSYNEQFF
NA	TRBV30	TRBJ1-2	TRBD1	TGTGCCTGGAGTCTGGGACAGGGGAAAGGCTACACCTTC	CAWSLGQGKGYTF
NA	TRBV20-1	TRBJ2-5	NA	TGCAGTGCCCCTAAGGGAAGGGCGAGGGGCGGGGAGACCCAGTACTTC	CSAPKGRARGGETQYF
few	TRBV20-1	TRBJ2-7	NA	TGCAGTGCTAGCGAGGCCTCCTACGAGCAGTACTTC	CSASEASYEQYF
NA	TRBV20-1	TRBJ2-3	TRBD2	TGCAGTGCTAGGGGACTAGCGGACCCAGATACGCAGTATTTT	CSARGLADPDTQYF
NA	TRBV12-3/TRBV12-4	TRBJ2-1	NA	TGTGCCAGCAGTCGTCTAGCGTATGAGCAGTTCTTC	CASSRLAYEQFF
NA	TRBV20-1	TRBJ2-5	NA	TGCAGTGCTCCCCGGGACGCCGGGCATGGGACCCAGTACTTC	CSAPRDAGHGTQYF
NA	TRBV7-2	TRBJ2-6	TRBD2	TGTGCCAGCAGCTTAGTGCTAGCGGGTTTAACTGGGGCCAACGTCCTGACTTTC	CASSLVLAGLTGANVLTF
few	TRBV2	TRBJ2-7	NA	TGTGCCAGCAGTGCAGGTATTTCGACCTACGAGCAGTACTTC	CASSAGISTYEQYF